Listed below are T cell receptor beta chains from one sample, sequenced in a study of T cell changes during pregnancy in multiple sclerosis. Sequenced by immunoSEQ multiplex PCR; TCRdb stores in-frame clones only, minus some. The data show about 80,000 clones, about 91% seen once. This specimen consisted of peripheral blood, obtained before pregnancy. Every receptor here comes from a female donor with multiple sclerosis, enrolled in a pregnancy study. Each CDR3 is given with its conserved first and last residue. The order of the fields is CDR3 DNA, CDR3 protein, V gene, clone size, D gene, J gene, CDR3 length. D genes are given only for firm matches. Size tells how often a clone was seen (once, few, many) or the class of an expanded clone, and some rows leave it out.

CDR3nt: TGTGCCAGCAGCCGATTCCGGGACAGGGGTTCTTGGGCCTATGGCTACACCTTC; CDR3aa: CASSRFRDRGSWAYGYTF; v_gene: TRBV2; abundance: NA; d_gene: TRBD1; j_gene: TRBJ1-2; len: 18
CDR3nt: TGTGCCAGCAGCGGAGGGTACGGGGGGGGCGGCACAGATACGCAGTATTTT; CDR3aa: CASSGGYGGGGTDTQYF; v_gene: TRBV5-4; abundance: NA; d_gene: TRBD2; j_gene: TRBJ2-3; len: 17
CDR3nt: TGTGCCAGCAGTCAAGACAGGGGCCCTGAAGCTTTCTTT; CDR3aa: CASSQDRGPEAFF; v_gene: TRBV9; abundance: NA; d_gene: TRBD1; j_gene: TRBJ1-1; len: 13
CDR3nt: TGTGCCAGCAGCGTAGCTGTTAGCGGGGGGCTACAAGAGACCCAGTACTTC; CDR3aa: CASSVAVSGGLQETQYF; v_gene: TRBV9; abundance: NA; d_gene: TRBD2; j_gene: TRBJ2-5; len: 17
CDR3nt: TGTGCCAGCAGCGTAGCTGGCAGGGGTGACTTGAAGACCCAGTACTTC; CDR3aa: CASSVAGRGDLKTQYF; v_gene: TRBV9; abundance: NA; d_gene: NA; j_gene: TRBJ2-5; len: 16
CDR3nt: TGCGCCAGCAGCACAGGAAGCAACTACCTAGCCAAAAACATTCAGTACTTC; CDR3aa: CASSTGSNYLAKNIQYF; v_gene: TRBV5-1; abundance: once; d_gene: NA; j_gene: TRBJ2-4; len: 17
CDR3nt: TGTGCCAGCACCGGAGGGCTAGCGGGAGAGCAGTACTTC; CDR3aa: CASTGGLAGEQYF; v_gene: TRBV5-6; abundance: NA; d_gene: TRBD2; j_gene: TRBJ2-7; len: 13
CDR3nt: TGTGCCAGCAGCTTTGGGGGCTCGGGGTACGAGCAGTACTTC; CDR3aa: CASSFGGSGYEQYF; v_gene: TRBV11-2; abundance: NA; d_gene: NA; j_gene: TRBJ2-7; len: 14
CDR3nt: TGCGCCAGCAGCCACAGACAGGGAGCCTACAATGAGCAGTTCTTC; CDR3aa: CASSHRQGAYNEQFF; v_gene: TRBV5-1; abundance: few; d_gene: TRBD1; j_gene: TRBJ2-1; len: 15
CDR3nt: TGTGCCAGCAGCCACAGGGGTAACCTATATGGCTACACCTTC; CDR3aa: CASSHRGNLYGYTF; v_gene: TRBV6-5; abundance: NA; d_gene: TRBD1; j_gene: TRBJ1-2; len: 14
CDR3nt: TGTGCCAGCAGCTTCGTTACAGCACCCCTCCACTTT; CDR3aa: CASSFVTAPLHF; v_gene: TRBV5-5; abundance: NA; d_gene: NA; j_gene: TRBJ1-6; len: 12
CDR3nt: TGTGCCAGCAGCTTAGACTGGCGGGGGGGCTTCGATGAGCAGTTCTTC; CDR3aa: CASSLDWRGGFDEQFF; v_gene: TRBV11-2; abundance: NA; d_gene: TRBD2; j_gene: TRBJ2-1; len: 16
CDR3nt: TGTGCCATCTTAGCGGAACAAGAGACCCAGTACTTC; CDR3aa: CAILAEQETQYF; v_gene: TRBV6-6; abundance: NA; d_gene: NA; j_gene: TRBJ2-5; len: 12
CDR3nt: TGTGCCAGCAGCTTAGCGGGGGGGCGCGGAGAGACCCAGTACTTC; CDR3aa: CASSLAGGRGETQYF; v_gene: TRBV7-3; abundance: NA; d_gene: TRBD2; j_gene: TRBJ2-5; len: 15
CDR3nt: TGTGCCAGCAGTGGGGCGAACACAGATACGCAGTATTTT; CDR3aa: CASSGANTDTQYF; v_gene: TRBV7-3; abundance: NA; d_gene: NA; j_gene: TRBJ2-3; len: 13
CDR3nt: TGTGCCAGCAGTGAATTGTCCCCAGGATCTGGAAACACCATATATTTT; CDR3aa: CASSELSPGSGNTIYF; v_gene: TRBV6-1; abundance: NA; d_gene: NA; j_gene: TRBJ1-3; len: 16
CDR3nt: TGTGCCAGCAGCCCCCTAGCGGGGTCCTACAATGAGCAGTTCTTC; CDR3aa: CASSPLAGSYNEQFF; v_gene: TRBV7-3; abundance: NA; d_gene: TRBD2; j_gene: TRBJ2-1; len: 15
CDR3nt: TGTGCCAGTAGTATGAATTGGGCCAATCAGCCCCAGCATTTT; CDR3aa: CASSMNWANQPQHF; v_gene: TRBV19; abundance: NA; d_gene: NA; j_gene: TRBJ1-5; len: 14
CDR3nt: TGTGCCAGCAGTTACTCGAGCGGGGGGGACAATGAGCAGTTCTTC; CDR3aa: CASSYSSGGDNEQFF; v_gene: TRBV6-5; abundance: NA; d_gene: TRBD2; j_gene: TRBJ2-1; len: 15
CDR3nt: TGTGCCAGCCTAACAGGGCCGGGAACCTACGAGCAGTACTTC; CDR3aa: CASLTGPGTYEQYF; v_gene: TRBV28; abundance: NA; d_gene: NA; j_gene: TRBJ2-7; len: 14
CDR3nt: TGTGCCAGCAGCCGCGTTGACAGCCGCTACGAGCAGTACTTC; CDR3aa: CASSRVDSRYEQYF; v_gene: TRBV7-9; abundance: NA; d_gene: NA; j_gene: TRBJ2-7; len: 14
CDR3nt: TGTGCCAGCAGCTTAGTGGGGACAGGGGGCTCCAATGAGCAGTTCTTC; CDR3aa: CASSLVGTGGSNEQFF; v_gene: TRBV7-9; abundance: NA; d_gene: TRBD1; j_gene: TRBJ2-1; len: 16
CDR3nt: TGTGCCAGCAGTTTATCGGGACTGTATAGCAATCAGCCCCAGCATTTT; CDR3aa: CASSLSGLYSNQPQHF; v_gene: TRBV27; abundance: once; d_gene: NA; j_gene: TRBJ1-5; len: 16
CDR3nt: TGTGCCAGCGGACGCGGGGGGGCCGGGGAGACCCAGTACTTC; CDR3aa: CASGRGGAGETQYF; v_gene: TRBV5-6; abundance: NA; d_gene: TRBD2; j_gene: TRBJ2-5; len: 14
CDR3nt: TGTGCCAGCAGGGCCTTTTCTCGTACAGATACGCAGTATTTT; CDR3aa: CASRAFSRTDTQYF; v_gene: TRBV27; abundance: NA; d_gene: NA; j_gene: TRBJ2-3; len: 14
CDR3nt: TGCAGCGCCGAGGGGGACGGGGCTGTTTTCGCGGCTTTCTTT; CDR3aa: CSAEGDGAVFAAFF; v_gene: TRBV29-1; abundance: NA; d_gene: NA; j_gene: TRBJ1-1; len: 14
CDR3nt: TGCAGCGTTGAAGGGCAGAACACTGAAGCTTTCTTT; CDR3aa: CSVEGQNTEAFF; v_gene: TRBV29-1; abundance: NA; d_gene: NA; j_gene: TRBJ1-1; len: 12
CDR3nt: TGTGCCAGCAGCGCCGGGGGACAGGGGATCTACTACGAGCAGTACTTC; CDR3aa: CASSAGGQGIYYEQYF; v_gene: TRBV9; abundance: NA; d_gene: TRBD1; j_gene: TRBJ2-7; len: 16
CDR3nt: TGTGCCAGCAGCCCCGGGACAAGATACACAGATACGCAGTATTTT; CDR3aa: CASSPGTRYTDTQYF; v_gene: TRBV7-2; abundance: once; d_gene: NA; j_gene: TRBJ2-3; len: 15
CDR3nt: TGTGCCAGCAGCTTCGGGACAGGGGATGAAAAACTGTTTTTT; CDR3aa: CASSFGTGDEKLFF; v_gene: TRBV13; abundance: NA; d_gene: TRBD1; j_gene: TRBJ1-4; len: 14
CDR3nt: TGTGCCAGCAGCTTCGACGACACCTACGAGCAGTACTTC; CDR3aa: CASSFDDTYEQYF; v_gene: TRBV7-2; abundance: NA; d_gene: NA; j_gene: TRBJ2-7; len: 13
CDR3nt: TGTGCCAGCAACCAGGGCCTCAATCAGCCCCAGCATTTT; CDR3aa: CASNQGLNQPQHF; v_gene: TRBV6-5; abundance: NA; d_gene: NA; j_gene: TRBJ1-5; len: 13
CDR3nt: TGTGCCAGCAGCAATGCCGGGACAGGGAATAGGACTGAAGCTTTCTTT; CDR3aa: CASSNAGTGNRTEAFF; v_gene: TRBV13; abundance: NA; d_gene: TRBD1; j_gene: TRBJ1-1; len: 16